This paragraph covers one T cell receptor beta chain sequence. As yet, its antigen is unknown. These data are taken from a study of PD-1 blockade in classical Hodgkin lymphoma. Study findings and constraints: Baseline diversity resembling that of newly diagnosed patients was seen in complete responders.

Sequencing used immunoSEQ multiplex PCR; TCRdb keeps in-frame clones, though not all of them. There are some 90,000 clones in the sample; 65% to 85% occur only once, and over 15% lies in the top ten. Time point meaning: cycle 4 day 1 (C4D1), after around six weeks of nivolumab. There was relapse after autologous stem cell transplantation in every patient, and there was variation in brentuximab vedotin exposure. Patients' outcomes at their best amounted to complete response, partial response or progressive disease. The source material was peripheral blood mononuclear cells (PBMCs), sampled before the fourth cycle of nivolumab. This TCR came from a human donor with classical Hodgkin lymphoma.

CDR3 bases: TGCGCCAGCAGCTTGGGGGGCGGGAGGCCCGTGGAGCAGTACTTC. It translates to CASSLGGGRPVEQYF. The chain recombines TRBV5-1 with TRBJ2-7, with TRBD2 matching over 8 bases. V was pared by 0 bases and J by 7 bases, with 9 bases of the junction left unmatched. The CDR3 is 15 residues long. Per germline, CDR1 SGHRS and CDR2 YFSETQ.